Following are 29 T cell receptor beta chains from one sample sequenced in a study of CD8 T cells in Susac syndrome. Random hexamers primed reverse transcription of about 0.45 to 1 ug RNA. TCRdb re-analysed the immunoSEQ multiplex PCR reads in MiXCR, keeping a single row per CDR3 protein. Of approximately 120,000 distinct CDR3 sequences listed, around 97% are singletons. Sequencing was performed on CD4+ T cells from PBMCs. The source of these receptors is a human donor in good health.

This clonotype was picked up a small number of times. The gene calls are TRBV19 and TRBJ1-1; maybe TRBD1 (5 bases). The CDR3 consists of 13 residues. V was trimmed by 4 bases and J by 5 bases, leaving 11 bases between them. CDR1 and CDR2 from the germline V gene are LNHDA and SQIVND (reference sequence). Written as DNA, the CDR3 is TGTGCCAGTAGTAATGGGGGGTGGACTGAAGCTTTCTTT. Protein product: CASSNGGWTEAFF.

This clonotype occurred once. The CDR3 sequence: CASSRLGQGGTGELFF. CDR3 DNA: TGCGCCAGCAGCAGACTGGGACAGGGCGGAACCGGGGAGCTGTTTTTT. V is TRBV5-1 and J is TRBJ2-2; 9 bases are a match to TRBD1. V was clipped by 4 bases and J by 5 bases; unmatched bases: 9. The CDR3 consists of 16 residues. From germline, CDR1 is SGHRS and CDR2 YFSETQ.

The chain links TRBV24-1 to TRBJ2-3; D is uncertain. V dropped 3 bases and J dropped 5 bases, with 11 bases sitting between them. From germline, CDR1 is KGHDR and CDR2 SFDVKD. The CDR3 is 14 amino acids. CDR3 DNA: TGTGCCACCAGTGATCGACGCATGGGAGATACGCAGTATTTT. Encoded protein: CATSDRRMGDTQYF.

The chain has TRBV27 and TRBJ1-1; D is ambiguous. CDR1 and CDR2 (germline): MNHEY, SMNVEV (reference sequence). V dropped 5 bases and J dropped 0 bases, with 10 bases sitting between them. The CDR3 runs to 14 residues. The CDR3 nucleotides are TGTGCCAGCAGTAATATGTACATGAACACTGAAGCTTTCTTT. Encoded protein: CASSNMYMNTEAFF.

The gene calls are TRBV5-6 and TRBJ2-2; D gene unclear. This CDR3 contains 12 residues. Germline CDR1 SGHDT, CDR2 YYEEEE. V was cut by 0 bases and J by 9 bases, with 6 bases left in between. The CDR3 DNA reads TGTGCCAGCAGCTTGGGGCGGCGGGAGCTGTTTTTT. As protein: CASSLGRRELFF.

This chain joins TRBV18 and TRBJ2-3; D is uncertain. The CDR3 is 13 residues long. Germline V CDR1 and CDR2: KGHSH, LQKENI. Trimming shortened V by 5 bases and J by 8 bases, and 14 bases separated the two germline ends. CDR3 residues: CASSSTQQSTQYF. CDR3 DNA: TGTGCCAGCTCATCCACCCAGCAGAGTACGCAGTATTTT.

This chain joins TRBV29-1 and TRBJ2-1; D may be TRBD2 (5 bases). Germline V gene lookup returns CDR1 SQVTM and CDR2 ANQGSEA. Trimming removed 6 bases from V and 10 bases from J, with 13 bases in between. The CDR3 covers 11 residues. In DNA, the CDR3 is TGCAGCGTCTCGTACCGACTAGAGCAGTTCTTC. Its translation is CSVSYRLEQFF.

The V call is TRBV3-1, the J call TRBJ1-5; D unresolved. The CDR3 has 15 residues. Trimming pared 0 bases from V and 4 bases from J, leaving 10 bases between. Germline loops: CDR1 LGHDT, CDR2 YNNKEL (reference sequence). CDR3 sequence (DNA): TGTGCCAGCAGCCAAGACCGGTGGAGTAATCAGCCCCAGCATTTT. This codes for CASSQDRWSNQPQHF.

The V and J genes are TRBV14 and TRBJ2-1, with 10 bases that match TRBD2. The germline V gene encodes CDR1 SGHDN and CDR2 FVKESK. The J segment lost 4 bases and the V segment lost 5 bases, leaving 5 bases of the junction unmatched. This CDR3 comprises 15 residues. CDR3 sequence (DNA): TGTGCCAGCAGCAATCTAGCGGGGGCGTACAATGAGCAGTTCTTC. Its translation is CASSNLAGAYNEQFF.

V is TRBV4-2 and J is TRBJ1-4; no reliable D call. The CDR3 covers 17 residues. CDR1 and CDR2 from the germline V gene are LGHNA and YNFKEQ. The germline V and J ends were trimmed by 0 bases and 0 bases, with 11 bases remaining between them. CDR3 nucleotides: TGTGCCAGCAGCCAAGATGGTGGCGCCTCAACTAATGAAAAACTGTTTTTT. This translates into CASSQDGGASTNEKLFF.

The chain joins TRBV4-1 to TRBJ2-5, with D tentatively TRBD1 or TRBD2 (5 bases each). The CDR3 totals 15 residues. Trimming took off 6 bases at V and 3 bases at J, with 17 bases between the two ends. Germline CDR1 MGHRA, CDR2 YSYEKL. The CDR3 protein is CASSRSGAPEETQYF. The DNA of the CDR3 is TGCGCCAGCAGTCGATCCGGGGCCCCAGAAGAGACCCAGTACTTC.

The rearrangement links TRBV30 to TRBJ1-3; no definite D call. The CDR3 loop spans 15 amino acids. V was cut by 4 bases and J by 0 bases, with 13 bases left in between. CDR1 and CDR2 from the germline V gene are GTSNPN and SVGIG (reference sequence). CDR3 amino acids: CAWKSETYSGNTIYF. The CDR3 DNA reads TGTGCCTGGAAATCAGAAACCTACTCTGGAAACACCATATATTTT.

The chain couples TRBV2 to TRBJ1-2, with 9 nucleotides matching TRBD1. This CDR3 comprises 13 residues. The trim removed 2 bases at V and 6 bases at J, leaving 1 base unmatched. CDR1 and CDR2 from the germline V gene are SNHLY and FYNNEI. The CDR3 DNA reads TGTGCCAGCAGTGAATGGGACAGGGATGGCTACACCTTC. Its translation is CASSEWDRDGYTF.

The rearrangement uses TRBV6-1 and TRBJ2-3, with 7 bases matching TRBD1. Germline CDR1 MNHNS, CDR2 SASEGT. The J segment lost 0 bases and the V segment lost 5 bases, leaving 8 bases of the junction unmatched. This CDR3 is 16 amino acids long. The CDR3 loop is CASSRQGYASTDTQYF. CDR3 in DNA: TGTGCCAGCAGTAGACAGGGTTATGCTAGCACAGATACGCAGTATTTT.

This chain uses TRBV25-1 with TRBJ2-5, with no clear D. The CDR3 runs to 13 residues. V was pared by 4 bases and J by 5 bases, with 11 bases between. Looked up from germline, CDR1 is MGHDK and CDR2 is SYGVNS. CDR3 amino acids: CASSAPGRETQYF. Here the CDR3 DNA reads TGTGCCAGCAGTGCTCCTGGGCGTGAGACCCAGTACTTC.

This clonotype has a single count. The gene calls are TRBV5-1 and TRBJ1-1, with TRBD1 identical over 11 bases. After removal of 5 bases from V and 3 bases from J, the junction contained 3 bases not matched to a gene. CDR1 is SGHRS, CDR2 YFSETQ, per germline. This CDR3 comprises 14 residues. The CDR3, as DNA: TGCGCCAGCAGACAGGGACAGGGGGACACTGAAGCTTTCTTT. Translating gives CASRQGQGDTEAFF.

The chain joins TRBV19 to TRBJ1-4, with D possibly being TRBD1 (5 bases). The V and J ends lost 6 bases and 7 bases respectively, with 18 bases between them. The CDR3 covers 15 residues. Germline V gene lookup returns CDR1 LNHDA and CDR2 SQIVND (reference sequence). CDR3 DNA: TGTGCCAGTAGGCCCGGAGGTCAGGGAAGTGAAAAACTGTTTTTT. Its protein is CASRPGGQGSEKLFF.

This clonotype has just one count. This chain uses TRBV24-1 with TRBJ1-2; possibly TRBD1 for D (5 bases). The CDR3 extends over 14 amino acids. Germline V gene data show CDR1 as KGHDR and CDR2 as SFDVKD. V dropped 0 bases and J dropped 8 bases, with 12 bases sitting between them. CDR3: CATSDLRQGGGYTF. The DNA for the CDR3 is TGTGCCACCAGTGATTTGAGGCAGGGAGGCGGCTACACCTTC.

The chain combines TRBV12-3 or TRBV12-4 with TRBJ2-1; 10 bases are shared with TRBD1. The J segment lost 4 bases and the V segment lost 5 bases, leaving 5 bases of the junction unmatched. The CDR3 is 15 residues long. CDR3: CASSPPGQGYNEQFF. CDR3 in DNA: TGTGCCAGCAGTCCCCCGGGACAGGGGTACAATGAGCAGTTCTTC.

This clonotype occurred a few times. The chain has TRBV24-1 and TRBJ1-4; D is unresolved. The germline V gene has CDR1 KGHDR and CDR2 SFDVKD. CDR3 length equals 12 residues. V shed 3 bases and J shed 11 bases, with 9 bases lying between them. The DNA for the CDR3 is TGTGCCACCAGTGATATCGCCGGCAAACTGTTTTTT. Protein product: CATSDIAGKLFF.

Worth noting for this clonotype: A much larger clone lies one base from this, so it may be a read error. The rearrangement uses TRBV12-3 or TRBV12-4 and TRBJ2-7; D remains unclear. This CDR3 has 11 residues. Trimming cost V 2 bases and J 3 bases, with 2 bases left between them. CDR3 DNA: TGTGCCAGCAGTTTATACTACGAGCAGTACTTC. It is translated as CASSLYYEQYF.

V gene TRBV18 combines with J gene TRBJ1-1, with D unclear. Germline CDR1 and CDR2: KGHSH and LQKENI. CDR3 length: 14 residues. V was trimmed by 1 base and J by 5 bases, leaving 11 bases between them. The CDR3 DNA follows: TGTGCCAGCTCACCACTTCCAACCCGAACTGAAGCTTTCTTT. Its protein product is CASSPLPTRTEAFF.

The genes are TRBV6-1 and TRBJ2-2; D might be TRBD1 or TRBD2, each matching 5 bases. Per the germline V gene, CDR1 is MNHNS and CDR2 is SASEGT. The CDR3 is made up of 15 amino acids. V lost 6 bases, J lost 7 bases, and 18 bases lay in between. The CDR3 DNA is TGTGCCAGCAGGGTTCTCCGTGGGGGATTCGGGGAGCTGTTTTTT. It translates to CASRVLRGGFGELFF.

The V call is TRBV3-1, the J call TRBJ2-7; 14 bases match TRBD2. Germline V gene data show CDR1 as LGHDT and CDR2 as YNNKEL (reference sequence). The CDR3 totals 16 residues. J gave up 2 bases and V 3 bases, and 3 bases lay outside the gene matches. CDR3 nucleotide sequence: TGTGCCAGCAGCCAGGGACTAGCGGGAGACCCCTACGAGCAGTACTTC. Residues: CASSQGLAGDPYEQYF.

The DNA of the CDR3 is TGTGCCAGCAAGGGACTAGCGGGAGACAGGTACAATGAGCAGTTCTTC. Residues: CASKGLAGDRYNEQFF. The chain links TRBV3-1 to TRBJ2-1, with 14 bases fitting TRBD2. This CDR3 is built from 16 residues. With V trimmed by 7 bases and J by 4 bases, 6 bases remained unmatched. Germline CDR1 LGHDT, CDR2 YNNKEL (reference sequence).

This rearrangement joins TRBV4-1 to TRBJ2-7; no definite D call. With 0 bases removed from V and 4 bases from J, the gap between germline ends came to 7 bases. Germline V gene sequence: CDR1 MGHRA, CDR2 YSYEKL. The CDR3 consists of 13 residues. CDR3 sequence: CASSQDRQYEQYF. The CDR3 nucleotides read TGCGCCAGCAGCCAAGACCGGCAGTACGAGCAGTACTTC.

The CDR3 sequence: CASSTRQGRLGADTQYF. The DNA for the CDR3 is TGTGCCAGCAGCACGAGACAGGGTCGTTTAGGCGCAGATACGCAGTATTTT. The V gene is TRBV7-2, the J gene TRBJ2-3, with TRBD1 identical over 7 bases. This CDR3 spans 17 amino acids. Germline V CDR1 and CDR2: SGHTA, FQGNSA. V lost 5 bases to trimming and J lost 4 bases; unmatched junction nucleotides: 15.

The chain has TRBV7-9 and TRBJ2-5; D unclear. The V gene's germline CDR1 is SEHNR and CDR2 FQNEAQ (reference sequence). The CDR3 loop spans 11 amino acids. V was trimmed by 10 bases and J by 4 bases, leaving 10 bases between them. DNA of the CDR3: TGTGCCACCAACACGGGAGAGACCCAGTACTTC. Its protein is CATNTGETQYF.

The rearrangement uses TRBV20-1 and TRBJ2-2, with D possibly TRBD1 on 5 matching bases. The CDR3 is 16 residues long. The V end lost 1 base, the J end lost 6 bases, and 18 bases lay between the germline ends. Germline V lookup: CDR1 DFQATT, CDR2 SNEGSKA (reference sequence). CDR3 coding DNA: TGCAGTGCTAGAGTAGGGGTTGCACAATCCCCCGGGGAGCTGTTTTTT. Its protein product is CSARVGVAQSPGELFF.